These 26 T cell receptor beta chains came from one sample sequenced in a study of OX40 agonist ivuxolimab in advanced cancers. Only in-frame clones appear in the TCRdb table, and some are missing; sequencing was by immunoSEQ multiplex PCR. The sample yields approximately 40,000 clones, about 90% seen once. This specimen consisted of CD4+ or CD8+ T cells sorted from blood, obtained in a trial of the OX40 agonist ivuxolimab. Receptors were obtained from an adult with an advanced solid tumor such as melanoma, head and neck, liver or kidney cancer.

The gene calls are TRBV7-2 and TRBJ2-1; 14 nucleotides line up with TRBD2. Trimming cost V 5 bases and J 9 bases; bases outside gene matches: 9. There are 16 residues in the CDR3. Germline CDR1 reads SGHTA; CDR2 reads FQGNSA. The CDR3 region is CASSLQTSGRAVEQFF. The DNA of the CDR3 is TGTGCCAGCAGCCTTCAGACTAGCGGGAGGGCCGTTGAGCAGTTCTTC.

The J gene is TRBJ2-5, the V gene TRBV28; 8 nucleotides agree with TRBD1. The J call is uncertain, as TRBJ2-7 better fits the DNA end. The CDR3 spans 14 residues. Germline V gives CDR1 MDHEN, CDR2 SYDVKM. The CDR3 region has the DNA TGTGCCAGCCAACAGGGGGGTCTTCACTACGAGCAGTACTTC. Encoded protein: CASQQGGLHYEQYF.

This clone has only a few counts. V gene TRBV4-2 combines with J gene TRBJ2-7; the match to TRBD2 covers 10 bases. The junction had 7 bases not matched to a gene; V was cut back by 5 bases and J by 3 bases. Germline loops: CDR1 LGHNA, CDR2 YNFKEQ. CDR3 length equals 15 residues. The CDR3 bases are TGTGCCAGCAGCTTCCGGACTAGCGGATACTACGAGCAGTACTTC. This encodes CASSFRTSGYYEQYF.

This clone was recorded a few times. The chain carries TRBV30 and TRBJ1-5, with D perhaps TRBD1 (6 bases). Per the germline V gene, CDR1 is GTSNPN and CDR2 is SVGIG (reference sequence). Trimming took 1 base from V and 7 from J, leaving 11 bases between them. The CDR3 totals 13 residues. The CDR3 reads CAWSGGTSQPQHF. The CDR3 nucleotides are TGTGCCTGGAGTGGCGGGACATCCCAGCCCCAGCATTTT.

This clone occurred a few times. The chain joins TRBV11-2 to TRBJ1-3; D call uncertain. The CDR3 extends over 12 amino acids. CDR1 SGHAT and CDR2 FQNNGV come from the germline V gene. V was cut by 5 bases and J by 4 bases, with 6 bases left in between. The CDR3 DNA sequence: TGTGCCAGCAGCGCCAGCGGAAACACCATATATTTT. This encodes CASSASGNTIYF.

This clone was seen a handful of times. The gene calls are TRBV9 and TRBJ1-4; no clear D. The CDR3 totals 15 residues. Germline V gene data show CDR1 as SGDLS and CDR2 as YYNGEE. V dropped 3 bases and J dropped 6 bases, with 15 bases sitting between them. CDR3 sequence: CASSGPGSGDEKLFF. DNA of the CDR3: TGTGCCAGCAGCGGCCCCGGGAGTGGGGATGAAAAACTGTTTTTT.

In this sample, this clone turned up once. This chain links TRBV27 with TRBJ2-3; perhaps D is TRBD1 or TRBD2 (5 bases each). Trimming stripped 5 bases from V and 1 base from J, with 13 bases between. The V gene's germline CDR1 is MNHEY and CDR2 SMNVEV (reference sequence). This CDR3 has 15 residues. The CDR3 loop is CASSHRDPRTDTQYF. The DNA for the CDR3 is TGTGCCAGCAGTCATCGGGACCCGCGCACAGATACGCAGTATTTT.

The J gene is TRBJ1-1, the V gene TRBV5-1; no clear D gene. Germline values: CDR1 SGHRS, CDR2 YFSETQ. V was pared by 1 base and J by 1 base, with 8 bases between. The CDR3 has 14 amino acids. The CDR3 sequence: CASSLSVENTEAFF. The CDR3 DNA reads TGCGCCAGCAGCTTGTCAGTGGAGAACACTGAAGCTTTCTTT.

This chain joins TRBV5-1 and TRBJ1-6; 7 bases are shared with TRBD1. V lost 4 bases and J lost 8; bases outside the gene matches: 6. CDR1 and CDR2 from the germline V gene are SGHRS and YFSETQ. This CDR3 region has 14 residues. The CDR3 DNA sequence: TGCGCCAGCAGCCCGGGGACAGCTTATTCACCCCTCCACTTT. Its protein is CASSPGTAYSPLHF.

The CDR3 bases are TGTGCCATCAGTGAGAACAGGGGGTCGGGAGGCTACACCTTC. Translated, it gives CAISENRGSGGYTF. The chain employs TRBV10-3 and TRBJ1-2, with TRBD1 matching over 8 bases. With V trimmed by 2 bases and J by 8 bases, 7 bases remained unmatched. This CDR3 comprises 14 residues. Germline CDR1 reads ENHRY; CDR2 reads SYGVKD.

The rearrangement uses TRBV27 and TRBJ2-6, with 10 bases aligning to TRBD2. Germline assignment: CDR1 MNHEY and CDR2 SMNVEV (reference sequence). This CDR3 comprises 19 residues. J gave up 0 bases and V 5 bases, and 10 bases lay outside the gene matches. CDR3 nucleotide sequence: TGTGCCAGCAGTCGTACCGGGACTAGCGCCCGCTCTGGGGCCAACGTCCTGACTTTC. Its translation is CASSRTGTSARSGANVLTF.

This CDR3 is CASSSKRGSSYNEQFF. The CDR3 DNA sequence: TGTGCCAGTAGCTCGAAGCGGGGGAGCTCCTACAATGAGCAGTTCTTC. V is TRBV19 and J is TRBJ2-1, with TRBD2 identical over 8 bases. The CDR3 consists of 16 residues. The trim removed 6 bases at V and 0 bases at J, leaving 7 bases unmatched. Germline V gives CDR1 LNHDA, CDR2 SQIVND (reference sequence).

The chain recombines TRBV5-5 with TRBJ1-1; D is perhaps TRBD1 (5 bases). Germline loops: CDR1 SGHKS, CDR2 YYEKEE (reference sequence). The CDR3 has 14 residues. The V and J ends lost 2 bases and 2 bases respectively, with 10 bases between them. The CDR3 here is CASSFSGGNTEAFF. DNA of the CDR3: TGTGCCAGCAGCTTTTCCGGGGGTAACACTGAAGCTTTCTTT.

This rearrangement joins TRBV9 to TRBJ2-7; 7 bases are a match to TRBD2. Trimming took 0 bases from V and 8 from J; bases not matched to a gene: 11. The CDR3 is 15 residues long. CDR1 and CDR2 from the germline V gene are SGDLS and YYNGEE. The CDR3, as DNA: TGTGCCAGCAGCGTAGGCCCTAGCGGAGTCGGGAAGCAGTACTTC. Amino acid sequence: CASSVGPSGVGKQYF.

V and J are TRBV19 and TRBJ2-1, with TRBD2 matching over 7 bases. Per the germline V gene, CDR1 is LNHDA and CDR2 is SQIVND (reference sequence). With V trimmed by 4 bases and J by 1 base, 4 bases remained unmatched. The CDR3 has 15 residues. This CDR3 reads CASSSGSGSYNEQFF. The CDR3 DNA follows: TGTGCCAGTAGTAGCGGGAGCGGGTCCTACAATGAGCAGTTCTTC.

This chain links TRBV5-6 with TRBJ2-5; D is possibly TRBD2 (5 bases). The CDR3 totals 12 residues. Trimming took off 6 bases at V and 4 bases at J, with 10 bases between the two ends. Per germline, CDR1 SGHDT and CDR2 YYEEEE. CDR3 sequence (DNA): TGTGCCAGCACCGGACGGGGAGAGACCCAGTACTTC. Its translation is CASTGRGETQYF. Full variable domain (outside the CDR3, taken from reference TRBV5-6 and TRBJ2-5): DAGVTQSPTHLIKTRGQQVTLRCSPKSGHDTVSWYQQALGQGPQFIFQYYEEEERQRGNFPDRFSGHQFPNYSSELNVNALLLGDSALYLCASTGRGETQYFGPGTRLLVL.

The V call is TRBV6-6, the J call TRBJ1-3; D possibly corresponds to TRBD1 (6 bases). CDR3 length: 15 amino acids. Germline CDR1 MNHNY, CDR2 SVGAGI (reference sequence). Trimming stripped 8 bases from V and 0 bases from J, with 14 bases between. The CDR3 DNA follows: TGTGCCAGCCGGGGTCAGGGGAACTCTGGAAACACCATATATTTT. It encodes CASRGQGNSGNTIYF.

The V and J genes are TRBV5-1 and TRBJ2-7; D possibly corresponds to TRBD2 (5 bases). Germline values: CDR1 SGHRS, CDR2 YFSETQ. Trimming left V 4 bases short and J 2 bases short, with 16 bases between. The CDR3 length is 15 residues. The CDR3 DNA follows: TGCGCCAGCAGCCTGACCGGACTGTCGACCTACGAGCAGTACTTC. Its translation: CASSLTGLSTYEQYF. The complete variable domain, with remaining parts taken from reference TRBV5-1 and TRBJ2-7, reads KAGVTQTPRYLIKTRGQQVTLSCSPISGHRSVSWYQQTPGQGLQFLFEYFSETQRNKGNFPGRFSGRQFSNSRSEMNVSTLELGDSALYLCASSLTGLSTYEQYFGPGTRLTVT.

V is TRBV11-3 and J is TRBJ2-3; 7 bases fit TRBD2. Germline V gene lookup returns CDR1 SGHNT and CDR2 YENEEA. CDR3 length equals 14 residues. Germline trimming cut 2 bases from V and 6 bases from J; bases unmatched to any gene: 5. CDR3 DNA: TGTGCCAGCAGCTTATCCGGGAGGACGGATACGCAGTATTTT. Translation gives CASSLSGRTDTQYF.

V and J are TRBV19 and TRBJ2-2; D uncertain. The V gene's germline CDR1 is LNHDA and CDR2 SQIVND (reference sequence). CDR3 length: 17 amino acids. V was pared by 4 bases and J by 5 bases, with 20 bases between. The CDR3: CASSRAHQSVGTGELFF. CDR3 nucleotides: TGTGCCAGTAGTAGGGCACATCAATCCGTGGGAACCGGGGAGCTGTTTTTT.

This chain joins TRBV19 and TRBJ2-5; 8 nucleotides align to TRBD1. Germline values: CDR1 LNHDA, CDR2 SQIVND (reference sequence). V shed 5 bases and J 4 bases; nucleotides not matched to a gene: 3. The CDR3 covers 13 residues. CDR3 DNA sequence: TGTGCCAGTAGTGTGACAGGGGTAGAGACCCAGTACTTC. This encodes CASSVTGVETQYF.

The chain's CDR3 is CASSPSGTNSPLHF. Here the CDR3 DNA reads TGTGCCAGCAGTCCGTCGGGGACGAATTCACCCCTCCACTTT. The J gene is TRBJ1-6, the V gene TRBV6-5, with a possible D match to TRBD1 (5 bases). Germline V gene sequence: CDR1 MNHEY, CDR2 SVGAGI. Trimming removed 5 bases at V and 7 bases at J, with 12 bases between. CDR3 size: 14 residues.

This clone was seen once. The chain carries TRBV29-1 and TRBJ2-1, with TRBD1 matching over 10 bases. The CDR3 has 11 residues. The ends lost 8 bases at V and 9 bases at J; junction bases unmatched: 4. From germline, CDR1 is SQVTM and CDR2 ANQGSEA. CDR3 loop: CSTDRGSEQFF. CDR3 in DNA: TGCAGCACGGACAGGGGGTCTGAGCAGTTCTTC.

The chain joins TRBV6-6 to TRBJ1-1; no firm D call. CDR3 size: 12 residues. Trimming took off 6 bases at V and 11 bases at J, with 16 bases between the two ends. Per germline, CDR1 MNHNY and CDR2 SVGAGI (reference sequence). The CDR3 sequence: CASSLGSSDAFF. In DNA form, the CDR3 reads TGTGCCAGCAGCTTAGGGAGCTCCGACGCTTTCTTT.

The chain joins TRBV28 to TRBJ1-2; D not resolved. The CDR3 totals 13 residues. The ends were cut back, 4 bases at V and 3 bases at J, with 9 bases in the middle. The germline V gene encodes CDR1 MDHEN and CDR2 SYDVKM. The CDR3 bases are TGTGCCAGCAGTTCCGGAGGTGACTATGGCTACACCTTC. Amino acids: CASSSGGDYGYTF.

This sequence joins TRBV2 and TRBJ1-2; perhaps TRBD1 as D (5 bases). The length of the CDR3 is 14 residues. Per the germline V gene, CDR1 is SNHLY and CDR2 is FYNNEI. V was cut by 4 bases and J by 0 bases, with 9 bases left in between. The CDR3 region is CASSAGPTNYGYTF. Written as DNA, the CDR3 is TGTGCCAGCAGTGCGGGACCGACTAACTATGGCTACACCTTC.